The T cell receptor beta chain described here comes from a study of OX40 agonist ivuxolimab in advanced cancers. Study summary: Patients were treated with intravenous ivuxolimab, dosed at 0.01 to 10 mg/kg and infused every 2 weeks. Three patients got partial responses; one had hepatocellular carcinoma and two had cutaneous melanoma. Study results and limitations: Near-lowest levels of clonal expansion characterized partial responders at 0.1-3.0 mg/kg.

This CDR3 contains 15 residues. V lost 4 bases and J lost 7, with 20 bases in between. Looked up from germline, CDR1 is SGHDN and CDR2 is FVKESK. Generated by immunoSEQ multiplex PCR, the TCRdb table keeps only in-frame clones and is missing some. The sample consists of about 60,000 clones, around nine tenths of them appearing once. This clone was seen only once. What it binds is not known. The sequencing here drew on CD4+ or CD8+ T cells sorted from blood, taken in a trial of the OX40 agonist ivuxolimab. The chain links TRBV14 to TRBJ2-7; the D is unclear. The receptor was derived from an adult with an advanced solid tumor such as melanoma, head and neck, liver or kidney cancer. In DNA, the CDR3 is TGTGCCAGCAGCCGAATCGGCACATATGACAAAGAGCAGTACTTC. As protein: CASSRIGTYDKEQYF.